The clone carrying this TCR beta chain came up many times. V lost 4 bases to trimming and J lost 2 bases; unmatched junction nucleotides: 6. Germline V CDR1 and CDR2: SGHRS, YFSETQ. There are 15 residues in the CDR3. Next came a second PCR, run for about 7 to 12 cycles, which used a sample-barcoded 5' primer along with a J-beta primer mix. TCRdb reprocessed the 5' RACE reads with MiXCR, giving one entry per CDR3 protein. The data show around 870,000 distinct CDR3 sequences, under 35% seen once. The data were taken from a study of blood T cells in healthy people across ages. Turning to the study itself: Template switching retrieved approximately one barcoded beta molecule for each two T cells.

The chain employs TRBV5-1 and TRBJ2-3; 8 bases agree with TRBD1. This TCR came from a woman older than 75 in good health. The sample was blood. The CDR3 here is CASSIRGPPTDTQYF. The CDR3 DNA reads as TGCGCCAGCAGCATCAGGGGGCCCCCCACAGATACGCAGTATTTT.